This T cell receptor beta chain was profiled in a study of OX40 agonist ivuxolimab in advanced cancers. CDR3 length: 16 residues. Germline V gene lookup returns CDR1 SGHRS and CDR2 YFSETQ. The ends were cut back, 0 bases at V and 6 bases at J, with 13 bases in the middle. This table comes from immunoSEQ multiplex PCR, and its TCRdb copy is limited to in-frame clones, with some not included. The table lists 45,000 to 55,000 clones, about 83% of them singletons, with about 1.2% in the top ten. The sequences come from CD4+ or CD8+ T cells sorted from blood, collected in a trial of the OX40 agonist ivuxolimab. The chain uses TRBV5-1 and TRBJ1-6; D is uncertain. The TCR comes from an adult with an advanced solid tumor such as melanoma, head and neck, liver or kidney cancer. CDR3 nucleotides: TGCGCCAGCAGCTTGGCTGGCGCGGGCCTTAATTCACCCCTCCACTTT. Protein product: CASSLAGAGLNSPLHF. The full variable domain, with the rest looked up from reference TRBV5-1 and TRBJ1-6, is KAGVTQTPRYLIKTRGQQVTLSCSPISGHRSVSWYQQTPGQGLQFLFEYFSETQRNKGNFPGRFSGRQFSNSRSEMNVSTLELGDSALYLCASSLAGAGLNSPLHFGNGTRLTVT.